This T cell receptor beta chain was profiled in a study of blood T cell repertoires in COVID-19. Measured with immunoSEQ multiplex PCR; TCRdb has only the in-frame clones, and not every one. Altogether 55,000 to 65,000 clones are present, around four fifths being singletons, with the ten largest covering 9.5% to 13%. V dropped 10 bases and J dropped 5; count of bases not matched to a gene: 23. CDR3 size: 18 residues. Germline V CDR1 and CDR2: MNHEY, SMNVEV (reference sequence). This TCR was sampled from a man in his thirties or forties with COVID-19, enrolled during active disease. The rearrangement links TRBV27 to TRBJ2-7; 10 positions match TRBD2. Sequenced sample: peripheral blood. This CDR3 is CAIFLYGLAGDRLHEQYF. The CDR3 region has the DNA TGTGCCATCTTCCTGTATGGGCTAGCGGGAGATCGGCTCCACGAGCAGTACTTC.